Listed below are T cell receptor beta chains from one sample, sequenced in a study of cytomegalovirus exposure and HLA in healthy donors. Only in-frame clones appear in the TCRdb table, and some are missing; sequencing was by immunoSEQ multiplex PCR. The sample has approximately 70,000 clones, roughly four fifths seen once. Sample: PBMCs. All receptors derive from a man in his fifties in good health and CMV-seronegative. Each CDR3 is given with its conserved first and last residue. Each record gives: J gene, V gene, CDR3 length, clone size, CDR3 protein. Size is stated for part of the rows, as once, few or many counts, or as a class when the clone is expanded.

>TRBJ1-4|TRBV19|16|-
CASSSKQAATNEKLFF
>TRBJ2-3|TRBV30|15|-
CAWSGLAESTDTQYF
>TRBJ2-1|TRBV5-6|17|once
CASSLFTSGSAYNEQFF
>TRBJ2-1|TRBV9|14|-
CASSVGVLEHEQFF
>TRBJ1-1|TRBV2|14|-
CASSESVVGTEAFF
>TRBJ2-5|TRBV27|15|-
CASSFRDTVSGTQYF
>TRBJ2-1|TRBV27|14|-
CASSLSGSYNEQFF
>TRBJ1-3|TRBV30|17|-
CAWSVTRGGNSGNTIYF
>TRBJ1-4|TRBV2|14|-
CASNRDRVNEKLFF
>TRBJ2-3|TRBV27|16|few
CASSFLSGTGADTQYF
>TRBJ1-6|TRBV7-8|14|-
CASSLEQGVSPLHF
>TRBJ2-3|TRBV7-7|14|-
CASSQAGFTDTQYF